A selection of T cell receptor beta chains follows, all from one sample in a study of blood T cell repertoires in COVID-19. Profiling relied on immunoSEQ multiplex PCR, and the TCRdb table lists in-frame clones only, not all of them. This sample has some 50,000 clones, with 86% found just once. What was sequenced was peripheral blood. These TCRs come from a human donor in a cohort sampled during active COVID-19. CDR3s include the opening cysteine and the closing phenylalanine or tryptophan. The D gene is left open where the match is weak. Part of the rows lack a size; the others show once, few, many or a class for expanded clones.

D gene: .
V gene: TRBV6-5
J gene: TRBJ1-5
clone size: .
CDR3 protein: CASSKGVSNQPQHF
CDR3 DNA: TGTGCCAGCAGTAAGGGGGTTAGCAATCAGCCCCAGCATTTT

D gene: .
V gene: TRBV6-6
J gene: TRBJ1-5
clone size: .
CDR3 protein: CASSYSVGQPQHF
CDR3 DNA: TGTGCCAGCAGTTATAGCGTAGGTCAGCCCCAGCATTTT

D gene: .
V gene: TRBV7-2
J gene: TRBJ2-3
clone size: .
CDR3 protein: CASSLAPGSADTQYF
CDR3 DNA: TGTGCCAGCAGCTTAGCGCCAGGTAGTGCAGATACGCAGTATTTT

D gene: TRBD1
V gene: TRBV2
J gene: TRBJ2-2
clone size: .
CDR3 protein: CASSPRGDRVAGELFF
CDR3 DNA: TGTGCCAGCAGTCCAAGGGGGGACAGGGTGGCCGGGGAGCTGTTTTTT

D gene: .
V gene: TRBV12-3/TRBV12-4
J gene: TRBJ2-3
clone size: .
CDR3 protein: CASHPSGTDTQYF
CDR3 DNA: TGTGCCAGCCATCCCTCAGGCACAGATACGCAGTATTTT

D gene: .
V gene: TRBV2
J gene: TRBJ1-1
clone size: .
CDR3 protein: CASSEARNTEAFF
CDR3 DNA: TGTGCCAGCAGTGAAGCTAGGAACACTGAAGCTTTCTTT

D gene: .
V gene: TRBV21-1
J gene: TRBJ2-7
clone size: .
CDR3 protein: CASTPPGLAGDPNEQYF
CDR3 DNA: TGTGCCAGCACCCCCCCTGGGCTAGCGGGGGATCCCAACGAGCAGTACTTC

D gene: .
V gene: TRBV14
J gene: TRBJ2-2
clone size: .
CDR3 protein: CASSQGRITGELFF
CDR3 DNA: TGTGCCAGCAGCCAAGGGCGGATCACCGGGGAGCTGTTTTTT

D gene: .
V gene: TRBV3-1/TRBV3-2
J gene: TRBJ2-7
clone size: .
CDR3 protein: CASSPSDSYSYEQYF
CDR3 DNA: TGTGCCAGCAGCCCTAGCGACTCCTACTCCTACGAGCAGTACTTC

D gene: TRBD2
V gene: TRBV28
J gene: TRBJ2-1
clone size: .
CDR3 protein: CASRSPSGGVNNEQFF
CDR3 DNA: TGTGCCAGCAGAAGCCCTAGCGGAGGAGTCAACAATGAGCAGTTCTTC

D gene: TRBD2
V gene: TRBV5-8
J gene: TRBJ2-3
clone size: few
CDR3 protein: CASSYPFRGGTDTQYF
CDR3 DNA: TGTGCCAGCAGCTACCCTTTCCGGGGGGGCACAGATACGCAGTATTTT

D gene: .
V gene: TRBV10-1
J gene: TRBJ1-5
clone size: .
CDR3 protein: CASSESEGNSNQPQHF
CDR3 DNA: TGCGCCAGCAGTGAGTCGGAGGGAAATAGCAATCAGCCCCAGCATTTT

D gene: TRBD1
V gene: TRBV19
J gene: TRBJ2-7
clone size: once
CDR3 protein: CASSQQGGSYEQYF
CDR3 DNA: TGTGCCAGTAGCCAACAGGGGGGCTCCTACGAGCAGTACTTC

D gene: TRBD1
V gene: TRBV5-1
J gene: TRBJ1-3
clone size: .
CDR3 protein: CASSGTGVRNTIYF
CDR3 DNA: TGCGCCAGCAGCGGGACAGGGGTTCGTAACACCATATATTTT

D gene: .
V gene: TRBV7-3
J gene: TRBJ2-2
clone size: .
CDR3 protein: CASSPRGNTGELFF
CDR3 DNA: TGTGCCAGCAGCCCCCGAGGGAACACCGGGGAGCTGTTTTTT

D gene: TRBD2
V gene: TRBV4-1
J gene: TRBJ2-1
clone size: .
CDR3 protein: CASSLAGPYNEQFF
CDR3 DNA: TGCGCCAGCAGCCTAGCGGGACCCTACAATGAGCAGTTCTTC

D gene: TRBD1
V gene: TRBV4-2
J gene: TRBJ1-4
clone size: .
CDR3 protein: CASSQDGGDRVAEKLFF
CDR3 DNA: TGTGCCAGCAGCCAAGATGGTGGGGACAGGGTCGCTGAAAAACTGTTTTTT

D gene: TRBD1
V gene: TRBV7-8
J gene: TRBJ2-7
clone size: .
CDR3 protein: CASCQWGTGGGEQYF
CDR3 DNA: TGTGCCAGCTGCCAGTGGGGGACAGGGGGCGGTGAGCAGTACTTC

D gene: TRBD1
V gene: TRBV10-3
J gene: TRBJ1-2
clone size: .
CDR3 protein: CAITPGGYGYTF
CDR3 DNA: TGTGCCATCACCCCAGGGGGCTATGGCTACACCTTC

D gene: .
V gene: TRBV18
J gene: TRBJ2-3
clone size: .
CDR3 protein: CASSLATSSSTDTQYF
CDR3 DNA: TGTGCCAGCTCACTCGCCACAAGTTCTAGCACAGATACGCAGTATTTT

D gene: .
V gene: TRBV7-2
J gene: TRBJ2-2
clone size: .
CDR3 protein: CASSLIANTGELFF
CDR3 DNA: TGTGCCAGCAGCTTAATAGCGAACACCGGGGAGCTGTTTTTT

D gene: .
V gene: TRBV6-4
J gene: TRBJ2-6
clone size: few
CDR3 protein: CASSDGGGAGANVLTF
CDR3 DNA: TGTGCCAGCAGTGACGGAGGGGGGGCTGGGGCCAACGTCCTGACTTTC

D gene: TRBD2
V gene: TRBV2
J gene: TRBJ2-7
clone size: .
CDR3 protein: CASSESSGRSYEQYF
CDR3 DNA: TGTGCCAGCAGTGAGAGTAGCGGGAGGTCCTACGAGCAGTACTTC

D gene: .
V gene: TRBV7-9
J gene: TRBJ1-1
clone size: .
CDR3 protein: CASSSSENTEAFF
CDR3 DNA: TGTGCCAGCAGCTCCAGTGAAAACACTGAAGCTTTCTTT

D gene: TRBD1
V gene: TRBV28
J gene: TRBJ1-4
clone size: .
CDR3 protein: CASSFAGDRGSEKLFF
CDR3 DNA: TGTGCCAGCAGTTTCGCCGGGGACAGGGGAAGCGAAAAACTGTTTTTT

D gene: TRBD2
V gene: TRBV2
J gene: TRBJ2-3
clone size: .
CDR3 protein: CASSGGLAGDTQYF
CDR3 DNA: TGTGCCAGCAGCGGAGGACTAGCCGGAGATACGCAGTATTTT

D gene: TRBD1
V gene: TRBV10-1
J gene: TRBJ1-1
clone size: .
CDR3 protein: CASSDQGASDTEAFF
CDR3 DNA: TGCGCCAGCAGTGATCAGGGGGCATCGGACACTGAAGCTTTCTTT

D gene: .
V gene: TRBV29-1
J gene: TRBJ1-2
clone size: .
CDR3 protein: CSVVGGAGYTF
CDR3 DNA: TGCAGCGTTGTTGGAGGGGCGGGCTACACCTTC

D gene: .
V gene: TRBV9
J gene: TRBJ1-1
clone size: .
CDR3 protein: CASSTTVNTEAFF
CDR3 DNA: TGTGCCAGCAGCACAACAGTGAACACTGAAGCTTTCTTT

D gene: .
V gene: TRBV12-3/TRBV12-4
J gene: TRBJ1-1
clone size: .
CDR3 protein: CASSFGGNTEAFF
CDR3 DNA: TGTGCCAGCAGTTTTGGCGGGAACACTGAAGCTTTCTTT

D gene: .
V gene: TRBV19
J gene: TRBJ2-3
clone size: .
CDR3 protein: CASSNTGTSTDTQYF
CDR3 DNA: TGTGCCAGTAGTAACACCGGGACTAGCACAGATACGCAGTATTTT

D gene: .
V gene: TRBV7-9
J gene: TRBJ2-3
clone size: .
CDR3 protein: CASSPPVGASTDTQYF
CDR3 DNA: TGTGCCAGCAGCCCCCCCGTAGGGGCCAGCACAGATACGCAGTATTTT

D gene: .
V gene: TRBV4-2
J gene: TRBJ2-1
clone size: .
CDR3 protein: CASSPAMGGAYNEQFF
CDR3 DNA: TGTGCCAGCAGCCCGGCGATGGGGGGTGCCTACAATGAGCAGTTCTTC

D gene: TRBD1
V gene: TRBV18
J gene: TRBJ1-6
clone size: .
CDR3 protein: CASSPGQDNSPLHF
CDR3 DNA: TGTGCCAGCTCACCGGGACAGGATAATTCACCCCTCCACTTT

D gene: .
V gene: TRBV12-3/TRBV12-4
J gene: TRBJ2-7
clone size: .
CDR3 protein: CASSPYVAYEQYF
CDR3 DNA: TGTGCCAGCAGTCCGTACGTAGCCTACGAGCAGTACTTC

D gene: TRBD1
V gene: TRBV11-3
J gene: TRBJ2-5
clone size: .
CDR3 protein: CASSDRDRDQETQYF
CDR3 DNA: TGTGCCAGCAGTGACCGGGACAGGGACCAAGAGACCCAGTACTTC

D gene: TRBD2
V gene: TRBV5-1
J gene: TRBJ2-3
clone size: .
CDR3 protein: CASSLATSGSGDTQYF
CDR3 DNA: TGCGCCAGCAGCTTGGCTACTAGCGGGAGTGGCGATACGCAGTATTTT

D gene: .
V gene: TRBV25-1
J gene: TRBJ2-1
clone size: .
CDR3 protein: CASTSGVSYNEQFF
CDR3 DNA: TGTGCCAGCACATCGGGGGTATCCTACAATGAGCAGTTCTTC

D gene: TRBD2
V gene: TRBV19
J gene: TRBJ2-2
clone size: .
CDR3 protein: CASKIGGLAGATGELFF
CDR3 DNA: TGTGCCAGTAAAATAGGGGGACTAGCGGGAGCTACCGGGGAGCTGTTTTTT

D gene: .
V gene: TRBV5-4
J gene: TRBJ2-3
clone size: .
CDR3 protein: CASSLARSTDTQYF
CDR3 DNA: TGTGCCAGCAGCTTGGCACGGTCCACAGATACGCAGTATTTT

D gene: TRBD1
V gene: TRBV10-3
J gene: TRBJ1-6
clone size: few
CDR3 protein: CAISDLSRTGGNSPLHF
CDR3 DNA: TGTGCCATCAGTGATCTAAGCAGGACAGGGGGGAATTCACCCCTCCACTTT

D gene: TRBD1
V gene: TRBV7-2
J gene: TRBJ1-5
clone size: .
CDR3 protein: CASSPDRGLVQHF
CDR3 DNA: TGTGCCAGCAGCCCGGACAGGGGGCTTGTCCAGCATTTT